One and the same sample provided the 14 T cell receptor beta chains below, sequenced in a study of cytomegalovirus exposure and HLA in healthy donors. Primers included in the PCR were 60 Vbeta and 13 Jbeta primers. The protocol was immunoSEQ multiplex PCR, while the TCRdb copy is restricted to in-frame clones and leaves out a portion. The sample lists about 140,000 clones; 78% were seen once. The sample consisted of PBMCs. The origin of the receptors is a male donor in good health and CMV-seronegative.

CDR3 nucleotide sequence: TGTGCCAGTAGTATAGGGCAGGCATACGAGCAGTACTTC. Translated, it gives CASSIGQAYEQYF. The rearrangement links TRBV19 to TRBJ2-7, with no clear D. The CDR3 is 13 amino acids. Trimming left V 1 base short and J 4 bases short, with 8 bases between. The germline gives CDR1 LNHDA, CDR2 SQIVND (reference sequence). The entire variable domain, with the rest obtained from reference TRBV19 and TRBJ2-7, is as follows: DGGITQSPKYLFRKEGQNVTLSCEQNLNHDAMYWYRQDPGQGLRLIYYSQIVNDFQKGDIAEGYSVSREKKESFPLTVTSAQKNPTAFYLCASSIGQAYEQYFGPGTRLTVT.

This sequence joins TRBV29-1 and TRBJ2-3; 7 positions match TRBD1. CDR3 size: 14 residues. V gave up 7 bases and J gave up 6 bases; unmatched junction bases: 13. CDR1 is SQVTM, CDR2 ANQGSEA, per germline. The CDR3 region has the DNA TGCAGCGAAAGAGGGACAGTCCCCTTTGATACGCAGTATTTT. Residues: CSERGTVPFDTQYF.

The V gene is TRBV11-1, the J gene TRBJ2-1, with 7 positions matching TRBD2. The CDR3 sequence is 15 residues long. V trimming: 5 bases; J trimming: 9 bases; junction bases outside the gene matches: 13. Germline V gene data show CDR1 as SGHAT and CDR2 as FQDESV (reference sequence). The CDR3 sequence is CASSPRERTYGEQFF. The CDR3 DNA reads as TGTGCCAGCAGCCCGCGGGAGAGGACTTACGGTGAGCAGTTCTTC. The full variable domain, with the rest looked up from reference TRBV11-1 and TRBJ2-1, is EAEVAQSPRYKITEKSQAVAFWCDPISGHATLYWYRQILGQGPELLVQFQDESVVDDSQLPKDRFSAERLKGVDSTLKIQPAELGDSAMYLCASSPRERTYGEQFFGPGTRLTVL.

The gene calls are TRBV11-2 and TRBJ2-3; 8 positions agree with TRBD1. Germline lookup yields CDR1 SGHAT and CDR2 FQNNGV. This CDR3 has 16 residues. After removal of 5 bases from V and 1 base from J, the junction contained 8 bases not matched to a gene. The CDR3: CASSPRDRRRTDTQYF. Here the CDR3 DNA reads TGTGCCAGCAGCCCTCGGGACAGGCGTCGCACAGATACGCAGTATTTT.

The chain uses TRBV5-1 and TRBJ2-7; D is undetermined. Germline V gene data show CDR1 as SGHRS and CDR2 as YFSETQ. With 0 bases removed from V and 6 bases from J, the gap between germline ends came to 10 bases. This CDR3 has 13 amino acids. CDR3 protein: CASSLVLGAEQYF. As DNA, the CDR3 is TGCGCCAGCAGCTTGGTACTGGGCGCCGAGCAGTACTTC.

The V and J genes are TRBV7-6 and TRBJ2-7, with 14 bases that match TRBD2. Germline CDR1 is SGHVS and CDR2 is FNYEAQ. This CDR3 spans 17 amino acids. With V trimmed by 5 bases and J by 2 bases, 8 bases remained unmatched. CDR3: CASSPTSGGALAYEQYF. The CDR3 region has the DNA TGTGCCAGCAGCCCGACTAGCGGGGGGGCTCTAGCCTACGAGCAGTACTTC. Drawing the rest from reference TRBV7-6 and TRBJ2-7, the complete variable domain is GAGVSQSPRYKVTKRGQDVALRCDPISGHVSLYWYRQALGQGPEFLTYFNYEAQQDKSGLPNDRFSAERPEGSISTLTIQRTEQRDSAMYRCASSPTSGGALAYEQYFGPGTRLTVT.

The chain is built from TRBV5-1 and TRBJ2-1, with 12 bases matching TRBD2. The V and J ends lost 5 bases and 0 bases, in that order; junction bases with no gene match: 6. CDR3 length: 17 residues. Germline assignment: CDR1 SGHRS and CDR2 YFSETQ. This chain's CDR3 is CASSFLAGGISYNEQFF. The CDR3 nucleotides read TGCGCCAGCAGTTTCCTAGCGGGGGGGATCTCCTACAATGAGCAGTTCTTC.

The V and J genes are TRBV7-2 and TRBJ2-7; 9 bases are shared with TRBD1. The CDR3 totals 16 residues. Germline lookup yields CDR1 SGHTA and CDR2 FQGNSA. J was trimmed by 6 bases and V by 1 base; bases with no gene match: 10. Written as DNA, the CDR3 is TGTGCCAGCAGCTTAGTTGGGACAGGGAGGGGAGGCGAGCAGTACTTC. Translating it yields CASSLVGTGRGGEQYF. Full variable domain (missing parts from reference TRBV7-2 and TRBJ2-7): GAGVSQSPSNKVTEKGKDVELRCDPISGHTALYWYRQSLGQGLEFLIYFQGNSAPDKSGLPSDRFSAERTGGSVSTLTIQRTQQEDSAVYLCASSLVGTGRGGEQYFGPGTRLTVT.

Concerning this clone: At one end the junction does not follow the germline gene, possibly because of a read error. The V and J genes are TRBV7-7 and TRBJ2-3; 16 bases align to TRBD2. Germline CDR1 and CDR2: SSHAT and FNYEAQ (reference sequence). The CDR3 length is 16 residues. CDR3: CASSHGTSGGADTQYF. In DNA form, the CDR3 reads TGTGCTAGCAGCCACGGGACTAGCGGGGGGGCCGATACGCAGTATTTT. Together with reference TRBV7-7 and TRBJ2-3, the CDR3 gives the full variable domain: GAGVSQSPRYKVTKRGQDVTLRCDPISSHATLYWYQQALGQGPEFLTYFNYEAQPDKSGLPSDRFSAERPEGSISTLTIQRTEQRDSAMYRCASSHGTSGGADTQYFGPGTRLTVL.

This clone came up a few times. This chain joins TRBV7-3 and TRBJ1-5; D is uncertain. The V gene lost 5 bases and the J gene lost 1 base, with 6 bases spanning the gap. The length of the CDR3 is 13 residues. CDR1 and CDR2 (germline): SGHTA, FQGTGA. CDR3 region: CASSRGSNQPQHF. The CDR3 DNA is TGTGCCAGCAGCCGCGGGAGCAATCAGCCCCAGCATTTT.

The V gene is TRBV4-3, the J gene TRBJ1-5, with TRBD1 matching over 9 bases. Trimming cost V 0 bases and J 5 bases; bases outside gene matches: 2. Germline V gives CDR1 LGHNA, CDR2 YSLEER. CDR3 size: 15 residues. CDR3 in DNA: TGCGCCAGCAGCCAAGATCGGACAGGGGATCAGCCCCAGCATTTT. As protein: CASSQDRTGDQPQHF.

The chain is built from TRBV15 and TRBJ2-5, with TRBD1 as a possible D gene (6 bases). This CDR3 region has 15 residues. CDR1 and CDR2 from the germline V gene are LNHNV and YYDKDF (reference sequence). Trimming removed 0 bases from V and 5 bases from J, with 13 bases in between. Written as DNA, the CDR3 is TGTGCCACCAGCAGAGATCCAGGGGTGGGGGAGACCCAGTACTTC. It encodes CATSRDPGVGETQYF.

The chain recombines TRBV9 with TRBJ2-4, with no clear D. CDR1 is SGDLS, CDR2 YYNGEE, per germline. V dropped 0 bases and J dropped 3 bases, with 10 bases sitting between them. This CDR3 comprises 15 residues. CDR3 nucleotide sequence: TGTGCCAGCAGCGTAGGTAGCCTTCTCAAAAACATTCAGTACTTC. Translation: CASSVGSLLKNIQYF.

The gene calls are TRBV2 and TRBJ2-5, with TRBD1 matching over 7 bases. V trimming: 0 bases; J trimming: 1 base; junction bases outside the gene matches: 5. This CDR3 spans 16 amino acids. Germline V CDR1 and CDR2: SNHLY, FYNNEI. This chain's CDR3 is CASSEAWTGVQETQYF. The CDR3 nucleotides read TGTGCCAGCAGTGAAGCCTGGACAGGAGTCCAAGAGACCCAGTACTTC.